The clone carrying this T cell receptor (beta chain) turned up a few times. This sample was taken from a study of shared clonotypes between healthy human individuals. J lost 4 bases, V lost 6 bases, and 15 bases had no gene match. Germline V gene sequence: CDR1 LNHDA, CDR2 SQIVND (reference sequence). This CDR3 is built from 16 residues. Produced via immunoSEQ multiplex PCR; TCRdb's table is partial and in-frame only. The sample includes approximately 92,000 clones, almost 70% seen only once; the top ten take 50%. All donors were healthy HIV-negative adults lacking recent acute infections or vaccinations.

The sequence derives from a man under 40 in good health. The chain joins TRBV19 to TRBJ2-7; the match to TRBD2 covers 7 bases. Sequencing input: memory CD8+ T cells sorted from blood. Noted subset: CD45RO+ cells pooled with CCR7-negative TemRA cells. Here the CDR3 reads CASRRDSGPGGYEQYF. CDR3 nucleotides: TGTGCCAGTAGAAGGGATTCCGGCCCCGGGGGGTACGAGCAGTACTTC.